Listed below are T cell receptor beta chains from one sample, sequenced in a study of blood T cell repertoires in COVID-19. Sequencing used immunoSEQ multiplex PCR; TCRdb keeps in-frame clones, though not all of them. This sample has 85,000 to 100,000 clones, with 84% found just once. Sample: peripheral blood. The receptors shown here come from a woman aged 60-75 years with acute or convalescent COVID-19. The CDR3 runs from the conserved cysteine through the conserved F or W. D genes are given only for firm matches. Expanded clones are given a class, and other clones once, few, many or no size at all.

V gene,D gene,J gene,clone size,CDR3 DNA,CDR3 protein
TRBV4-3,TRBD1,TRBJ2-3,once,TGCGCCAGCAGCCGAGGGGGACAGATTGGCGATACGCAGTATTTT,CASSRGGQIGDTQYF
TRBV3-1/TRBV3-2,NA,TRBJ2-5,NA,TGTGCCAGCAGCCGTCGGGGGGCCCTGGAGACCCAGTACTTC,CASSRRGALETQYF
TRBV28,NA,TRBJ1-5,NA,TGTGCCATCATCCCCGGGGGGGCGAGTCAGCCCCAGCATTTT,CAIIPGGASQPQHF
TRBV19,NA,TRBJ1-5,NA,TGTGCCAGTAAGGGGGTAGGTCAGCCCCAGCATTTT,CASKGVGQPQHF
TRBV24-1,NA,TRBJ2-2,NA,TGTGCCACCAGTGATTTCGCGAATATCGGGGAGCTGTTTTTT,CATSDFANIGELFF
TRBV6-6,NA,TRBJ1-2,NA,TGTGCCAGCAGTTATAACCAGGGTGGATCTGGCTACACCTTC,CASSYNQGGSGYTF
TRBV28,TRBD1,TRBJ1-1,few,TGTGCCAGCAGGACTCTTGGGACAGGGAACACTGAAGCTTTCTTT,CASRTLGTGNTEAFF
TRBV19,NA,TRBJ1-3,NA,TGTGCCAGTAGTCGTCAGTCCTCTGGAAACACCATATATTTT,CASSRQSSGNTIYF
TRBV18,TRBD1,TRBJ2-3,NA,TGTGCCAGCTCACCACGACAGGGGGAAAGAGATACGCAGTATTTT,CASSPRQGERDTQYF
TRBV9,NA,TRBJ2-5,NA,TGTGCCAGCAGCCCTCGGGATTTTAACCAAGAGACCCAGTACTTC,CASSPRDFNQETQYF
TRBV7-9,TRBD2,TRBJ2-3,NA,TGTGCCAGCAGCTTGAGCGGGGGCTCTAGCACAGATACGCAGTATTTT,CASSLSGGSSTDTQYF
TRBV12-3/TRBV12-4,NA,TRBJ1-2,NA,TGTGCCAGCAGTTTATCGGATGGCTACACCTTC,CASSLSDGYTF
TRBV24-1,NA,TRBJ1-2,NA,TGTGCCACCAGTGTCAACAGCTACTATGGCTACACCTTC,CATSVNSYYGYTF
TRBV19,TRBD2,TRBJ2-3,NA,TGTGCCAGTAGTATATCTAGCGGGGGACGGGATACGCAGTATTTT,CASSISSGGRDTQYF
TRBV28,NA,TRBJ1-2,NA,TGTGCCAGCAGTGCCGAGGGCCCCAACTATGGCTACACCTTC,CASSAEGPNYGYTF
TRBV2,NA,TRBJ2-2,NA,TGTGCCAGCAGTTCACGACAGGTCAGCAACACCGGGGAGCTGTTTTTT,CASSSRQVSNTGELFF